This paragraph reports one TCR beta chain. The sample belongs to a study of T cells expressing NK-cell markers. Study context: It was sorted CD3+CD56+NKG2C+, CD3+CD56+NKG2C- and CD3+CD56-NKG2C+ T cells that supplied the TCR beta repertoires.

TCRdb re-called the 5' RACE reads; one entry per CDR3 protein, DNA not given. The repertoire shows some 600,000 distinct CDR3 sequences; the top ten hold roughly 3.5%. Germline loops: CDR1 LGHDT, CDR2 YNNKEL (reference sequence). The CDR3 spans 16 residues. The V and J genes are TRBV3-1 and TRBJ2-3; the D call from TCRdb, TRBD2, cannot be confirmed without DNA. The sequenced material came from blood T cells: a sorted CD56 or NKG2C T cell subset, CD4+ or CD8+ T cells, or bulk PBMC T cells (not recorded which). The TCR comes from a man younger than 30 in good health. CDR3 protein: CASSQDFRLAGDTQYF.